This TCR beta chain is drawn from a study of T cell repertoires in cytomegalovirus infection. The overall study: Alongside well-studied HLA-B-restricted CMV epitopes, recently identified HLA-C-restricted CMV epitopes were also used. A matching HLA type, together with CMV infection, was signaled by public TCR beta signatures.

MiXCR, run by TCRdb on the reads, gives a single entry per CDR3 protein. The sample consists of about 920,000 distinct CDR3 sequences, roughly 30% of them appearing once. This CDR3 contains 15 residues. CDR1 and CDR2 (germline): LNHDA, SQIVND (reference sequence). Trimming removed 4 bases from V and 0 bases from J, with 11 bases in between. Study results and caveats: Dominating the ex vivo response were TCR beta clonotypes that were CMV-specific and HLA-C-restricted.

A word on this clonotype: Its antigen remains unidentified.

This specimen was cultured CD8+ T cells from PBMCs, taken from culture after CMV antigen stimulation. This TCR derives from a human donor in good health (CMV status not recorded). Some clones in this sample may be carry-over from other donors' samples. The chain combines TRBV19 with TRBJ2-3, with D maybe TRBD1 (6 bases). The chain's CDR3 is CASSTGTISTDTQYF. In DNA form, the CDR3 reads TGTGCCAGTAGTACCGGGACAATTAGCACAGATACGCAGTATTTT.